This TCR beta chain came from a study of cytomegalovirus exposure and HLA in healthy donors. Germline V gives CDR1 LGHNA, CDR2 YNFKEQ. The CDR3 sequence is 15 residues long. The J segment lost 3 bases and the V segment lost 0 bases, leaving 4 bases of the junction unmatched. The method was immunoSEQ multiplex PCR; TCRdb's version includes in-frame clones alone and lacks a portion of them. This sample has about 240,000 clones, with roughly 89% found just once. The donors formed part of the roughly 110-subject validation cohort, distinct from the roughly 730-subject first cohort. The sequenced sample was PBMCs. The receptor was isolated from a man younger than 35 in good health and CMV-seronegative. J is TRBJ2-7 and V is TRBV4-2, with TRBD2 identical over 8 bases. The CDR3 reads CASSQDLSGGYEQYF. CDR3 sequence (DNA): TGTGCCAGCAGCCAAGATCTGAGCGGGGGCTACGAGCAGTACTTC.